The clone carrying this TCR beta chain was observed at least ten times. Its target is unknown. These data come from a study of blood T cells in healthy people across ages. Trimming shortened V by 4 bases and J by 2 bases, and 6 bases separated the two germline ends. Germline-derived CDR1 and CDR2 are SQVTM and ANQGSEA. This CDR3 contains 13 residues. Sample-barcoded 5' priming and a J-beta primer mix drove a second PCR of roughly 7 to 11 cycles. Each cDNA molecule carried a tag from a template-switch adaptor that contained 12 random nucleotides. MiXCR, applied by TCRdb to the 5' RACE reads, yields one record per CDR3 protein. The repertoire holds about 1,500,000 distinct CDR3 sequences, with roughly 27% as singletons. Broader study findings: Unsorted PBMCs blocked a conclusive comparison of naive and antigen-experienced cells.

Researchers report isolating at least 6.5 million PBMCs per sample. The sequenced material came from blood. The clonotype was recovered from a woman in her 30s in good health. The chain links TRBV29-1 to TRBJ2-6; D might be TRBD2 (5 bases). The CDR3 sequence is CSVASTGANVLTF. DNA for the CDR3: TGCAGCGTTGCTAGCACTGGGGCCAACGTCCTGACTTTC.